This T cell receptor beta chain derives from a study of cytomegalovirus exposure and HLA in healthy donors (dated by TCRdb to 2015 to 2018). In terms of the full investigation: According to an earlier analysis of a few hundred of the donors, 150 million to 200 million T cells yielded 120 million or so unique TCR beta sequences and about 280 Gb of sequence data. On average, roughly 240,000 unique TCR beta nucleotide sequences were sequenced per donor among several hundred genotyped donors of the cohort, with roughly 19% of those sequences being non-productive. High-throughput TCR immunosequencing, statistical association of individual TCRs with disease status, and machine learning were combined to predict cytomegalovirus infection status. Rather than drawing on any new phenotypic data, the later analysis identified candidate immune exposures from TCR beta sequences and the way those sequences occurred across donors. Donor age, sex, ethnicity and CMV serostatus were compiled together with the repertoire data. An early release that covered about 640 HLA-typed donors contained approximately 300 gigabases of sequencing data and around 85 million unique TCR sequences. Of the roughly 390 genotyped donors, 70% to 90% were placed in the genetic ancestry cluster associated with self-reported Caucasian donors. Because of strong linkage in the cohort, five DR-DQ haplotypes were treated as single units for association and clustering. Using immunosequencing, the study profiled T cell repertoires from 666 subjects and related those repertoires to cytomegalovirus serostatus. The number of typed donors differed by locus: roughly 629-630 for A, B, C, DRB1 and DQB1; 500 to 550 for DQA1; 606 for DPA1; and some 450 for DPB1. In an earlier analysis of 500 to 650 of the donors, high-throughput TCR beta sequencing was used to judge whether each TCR beta V gene segment behaved as functional or pseudogenic. All discovery cohort repertoires had been generated using a single sequencing platform. Class I and class II HLA loci were covered by the typing at four-digit resolution. The study was designed to test whether signatures of past pathogen exposure could be identified by cataloging public T cell receptors. A later genetic analysis used genome-wide SNP genotypes for about 60% of the roughly 700 donors, treating that subset as a discovery cohort. Along with the roughly 670-subject first cohort, a separate validation cohort of 120 different subjects was used. In a later analysis, previously published TCR beta repertoires from roughly 710 donors were re-analyzed and high-resolution HLA genotyping was added so that TCR occurrence patterns could be studied.

Via the germline V gene, CDR1 is MDHEN and CDR2 SYDVKM. Here V drops 2 bases and J drops 9 bases, and the junction holds 3 bases not matched to any gene. The CDR3, cysteine through phenylalanine, is 12 amino acids long. Of all the DNA, just the CDR3 is kept, 36 bases in frame from base 1. The research as a whole found: The presence/absence analyses assumed that sequencing depth was roughly uniform across donors, and that assumption may not be true. According to a later analysis, parvovirus B19, influenza, CMV and Epstein-Barr virus appeared linked to several top co-occurrence clusters. A further reported finding was that TCR beta sequences accurately predicted the HLA-A and HLA-B alleles for most subjects in the first cohort. Correlated functional status among segregating V segments might reflect linkage disequilibrium, but an unknown experimental factor could not be ruled out. The authors suggested that the approach could potentially be extended to other disease states and immunological phenotypes. In a later genetic analysis, a missense DCLRE1C variant was associated with V-gene and J-gene trimming of TCR beta chains, and the association was replicated in an independent cohort. While some public TCRs were present in many individuals, most TCR sequences turned up only very rarely across donors. When HLA alleles, especially DR and DQ, strongly co-occurred, attributing TCR associations to individual alleles was difficult. Most CMV-associated TCR beta chains appeared to be HLA-restricted in a later analysis, and the HLA associations seemed to be driven largely by CMV exposure. In the study, 150 to 200 TCR beta chains were listed as associated with cytomegalovirus. A cluster of highly shared sequence variants was judged likely to be a technical artifact of the sequencing pipeline. The classifier was reported to diagnose cytomegalovirus status with high specificity and sensitivity in both the original cohort and the validation cohort. The earlier analysis of about 600 of the donors excluded approximately 17 rarely observed V segments, including chromosome 9 orphons, because counts were too low. In a later analysis, HLA-associated TCR beta chains showed more clonal expansion and lower generation probabilities than non-associated chains that were equally common. Some IMGT-functional V segments, including TRBV6-2 and TRBV6-3, could not be told apart with the 87-base-pair reads, so those segments were excluded. According to a later analysis, TCR association rates differed among HLA loci, with DRB1 alleles showing the most associated TCRs and HLA-C alleles showing the fewest. In vitro tests confirmed that a few of the cytomegalovirus-associated TCR beta chains recognize cytomegalovirus antigens. This cohort had only TCR beta chains sequenced, and the lack of alpha or paired-chain data limited which features could be detected. HLA typing was unavailable for some donors at each locus, so association tests used only the typed subset. An earlier analysis of 587 of the donors showed that most TCR beta V segments appeared in productive rearrangements either about 87% or about 30% of the time, which broadly matched IMGT annotations. For the cohort, immune exposure information was limited to CMV serostatus. In a later genetic analysis, fewer N-insertions in productive TCRs were reported among donors in an Asian-associated ancestry cluster than the roughly 640-donor mean. Specific HLA alleles were associated with 15,000 to 20,000 TCR beta sequences at a false discovery rate of 0.05 in a later analysis.

In the case of this clone: Its antigen is unknown.

The receptor library was made with the immunoSEQ multiplex PCR assay. The multiplex PCR relied on a mix of 60 forward primers for TCR Vbeta segments and 13 reverse primers for TCR Jbeta segments. A multiplex PCR assay on genomic DNA amplified the CDR3 region of rearranged TCR beta genes. Amplified TCR beta libraries were sequenced as 87-base-pair reads on the Illumina HiSeq System. For the original study's pipeline: In a later analysis, tens of millions of unique TCR beta chains were counted across the approximately 620 repertoires, and roughly 11 million of these chains were shared by at least two donors. To remove PCR and sequencing errors, raw reads were error-corrected and collapsed into unique sequences using a nearest-neighbor algorithm that merged closely related sequences. Alignment of CDR3 sequences to IMGT reference sequences was used to assign V, D and J gene segments. For a sequence to be retained, a match of at least six nucleotides was required to both a V gene segment and a J gene segment. A rearrangement was called productive if the CDR3 had no stop codons and remained in frame with V and J, and every other rearrangement was called non-productive. CDR3 was defined according to IMGT convention as the region running from the second conserved V-encoded cysteine to the conserved J-encoded phenylalanine. The earlier analysis of some 600 of the donors excluded sequences that lacked an unambiguous match to a single V gene segment. In an earlier analysis of 587 of the donors, a V segment was called functional when productive rearrangements were above 56.7%, and segregating when the standard deviation between donors exceeded 5%. To diagnose cytomegalovirus status from the catalog of TCR beta chain sequences, a statistical classification framework was built. In a later analysis, V and J genes were assigned by comparing TCR nucleotide sequences against IMGT/GENE-DB human TR gene sequences. Using the TCRdist pipeline, a later analysis assigned CDR3 sequences along with most-parsimonious VDJ recombination scenarios. In a later analysis, every TCR beta chain was defined by the combination of its CDR3 amino acid sequence and its V-gene family, and reads without a unique V-gene family were dropped. As a way to deal with suspected cross-contamination and a sequencing artifact, a later analysis dropped approximately 570 nucleotide sequences that were highly shared and had low generation probability. A later analysis calculated a clonal expansion index for each public chain from normalized within-repertoire ranks of inferred template counts. In a later analysis, generation probabilities were computed with a VDJ recombination model fitted to out-of-frame rearrangements, and the resulting probabilities were checked against IGoR. A later analysis scored TCR-TCR, TCR-HLA and TCR-CMV co-occurrence with hypergeometric tests, applying a repertoire-size bias correction to TCR pairs. In a later analysis, false discovery rates were estimated by permuting HLA or CMV assignments 20 times. A later analysis grouped co-occurring TCRs with DBSCAN, adding TCRdist sequence similarity when clustering within HLA-allele-positive subsets. Repertoires with fewer than 30,000 or more than 120,000 public chains were left out of co-occurrence clustering, as were several repertoires with anomalous nucleotide sharing. Imported from immuneACCESS, the table was reduced by TCRdb to in-frame sequences with V and J called. These copies leave out some clones; in studies compared against another copy, an unresolved V gene accounts for under half, and the cause of the remainder is not known. That table furnishes V, J and clone size, whereas the DNA furnished D and trimming. For this sample, the table gives 56,000 or so clones. About 2.3% of the sample is taken by the ten largest.

The cohort consisted of 600 or so healthy bone marrow donors. At the time of sampling, every cohort member was nominally healthy, though immune exposures that went unrecorded were likely present. The donor tested CMV seronegative, placing the donor among the 352 seronegative members of the cohort. Every donor gave a peripheral blood sample, and the peripheral blood mononuclear cells from that sample were used for TCR beta sequencing. Genomic DNA was extracted from the blood cell samples with the Qiagen DNeasy Blood Extraction Kit. The source of this sequence is a female donor in good health and CMV-seronegative. The sample consisted of PBMCs. In this chain, TRBV28 is recombined with TRBJ2-7; 8 middle bases align to TRBD1. The DNA sequence is given as TGTGCCAGCAGTTTAGAACAGGGGGGGCAGTACTTC. This is translated as CASSLEQGGQYF.